The T cell receptor beta chain described here comes from a study of T cell repertoires and leukemia-associated antigens (dated by TCRdb to between 2018 and 2020). For context, the study as a whole: Per sample, about 5.1 to 6.6 million read pairs and about 3 to 5.0 million effective reads were obtained, for approximately 15 million effective reads in total. Results the study describes overall, beyond this receptor: Direct testing of the expanded clones' antigen specificity and function was not done, and further investigation was required. No significant differences among the four groups were observed in the numbers of Vbeta genes (approximately 60), Jbeta genes (14), VDJ rearrangements, or unique CDR3s.

By its share of the sample, this clonotype is medium-sized (0.01 to 0.1%). It has no known antigen specificity. No much larger clone exists at a distance of one base, and base qualities are not known. As a first step, the CD3+ T cells were left to rest overnight in RPMI 1640 lacking fetal bovine serum, at about 2.5 million cells/mL. CD3+ T cells were isolated from PBMCs with MACS immunomagnetic beads following the manufacturer's instructions. Total RNA was extracted from the cultured T cells with TRIzol reagent. 5' rapid amplification of cDNA ends (5'RACE) was used to amplify TCRbeta libraries from RNA. Library concentration and integrity were checked with Qubit, an Agilent instrument, and quantitative PCR before sequencing. Qualified libraries were sequenced on Illumina HiSeq or MiSeq by a commercial service provider. The published analysis was carried out like this. TCR sequences in each sample were identified with MiXCR version 1.8.2. Qualified clones required a CDR3 longer than four amino acids, an in-frame nucleotide length, and no stop codon. A read counted as effective if the read contained the complete CDR3 structure. Expanded clones were validated by RT-PCR with 24 Vbeta primers, GeneScan spectratyping, and Sanger sequencing. TCRdb reworked the public reads: Q25 trimming with fastp, MiXCR clone assembly, productive beta chains retained. Rows matching on CDR3 protein sequence are summarized as one entry with the most common DNA and genes. The V and J calls follow TCRdb's processing rather than the paper's. The sample records 9,800 or so distinct CDR3 sequences, 43% of which are singletons. The ten largest clones take up 55% to 60% of the sample.

The receptor comes from a female donor in good health. Sequencing was performed on CD3+ T cells sorted from blood and cultured.

The DNA sequence follows: TGTGCCAGCAGTGGAAGCGGGAGGGTTACAGATACGCAGTATTTT. Translated, this gives CASSGSGRVTDTQYF. Recombination connected TRBV6-4 to TRBJ2-3; TRBD2 agrees with 10 junctional bases. V ends up 4 bases short and J 3 bases short, with an unmatched junction base count of 4. Spanning cysteine to phenylalanine, the CDR3 consists of 15 amino acids. The CDR3 DNA has 45 bases and is translated from base 1. The germline V gene gives CDR1 as MRHNA and CDR2 as SNTAGT.